Listed here is a single T cell receptor (beta chain). Original handling: Reference gene primer amplification gave nucleated cell count estimates. Profiling relied on immunoSEQ multiplex PCR, and the TCRdb table lists in-frame clones only, not all of them. The V and J calls and the clone size are those of that table, but D and trimming were determined from the DNA. The sample has about 140,000 clones, more than 75% seen once; the top ten hold less than 4.5%. This CDR3 spans 14 amino acids. Germline V gene sequence: CDR1 SGHDT, CDR2 YYEEEE. After removal of 3 bases from V and 6 bases from J, the junction contained 7 bases not matched to a gene. The sample is drawn from a study of blood T cell repertoires in COVID-19. Study details: The study drew acute and convalescent COVID-19 samples from the United States, Italy and Spain. T cells, B-cell-depleted T cells, or PBMCs provided the cDNA or gDNA that served as material.

The origin of this receptor is an elderly woman with acute or convalescent COVID-19. Sequenced sample: peripheral blood. The chain combines TRBV5-6 with TRBJ1-2, with 8 bases matching TRBD1. The CDR3: CASSWTGRADGYTF. The CDR3 bases are TGTGCCAGCAGCTGGACAGGGCGCGCCGATGGCTACACCTTC.